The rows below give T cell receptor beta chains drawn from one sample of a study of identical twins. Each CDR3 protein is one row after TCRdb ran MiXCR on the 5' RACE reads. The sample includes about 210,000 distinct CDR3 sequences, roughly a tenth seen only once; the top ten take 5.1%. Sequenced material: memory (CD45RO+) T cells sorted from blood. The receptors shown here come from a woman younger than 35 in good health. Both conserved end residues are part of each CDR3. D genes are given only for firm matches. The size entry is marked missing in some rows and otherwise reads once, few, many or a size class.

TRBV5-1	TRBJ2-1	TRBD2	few	TGCGCCAGCAGCTACGGGACTAGCGGGAGGGCCACAAGGGTAGAGCAGTTCTTC	CASSYGTSGRATRVEQFF
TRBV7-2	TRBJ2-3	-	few	TGTGCCAGCAGCTTAAGTGGTATTACAGAAACAGATACGCAGTATTTT	CASSLSGITETDTQYF
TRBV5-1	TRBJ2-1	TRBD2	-	TGCGCCAGCAGAACTGCGGGGGTCGACAATGAGCAGTTCTTC	CASRTAGVDNEQFF
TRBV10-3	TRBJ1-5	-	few	TGTGCCATCAGTGAGTCTAGGGATCAGCCCCAGCATTTT	CAISESRDQPQHF
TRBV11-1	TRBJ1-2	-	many	TGTGCCAGCAGCTTGGCTGCGGAGTCTGGCTACACCTTC	CASSLAAESGYTF
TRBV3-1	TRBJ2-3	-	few	TGTGCCAGCAGCCACCGGGACCGCCCAGCTACGCAGTATTTT	CASSHRDRPATQYF
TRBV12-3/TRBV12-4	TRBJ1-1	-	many	TGTGCCAGCAGTTTTAAGCAGCTGGACACTGAAGCTTTCTTT	CASSFKQLDTEAFF
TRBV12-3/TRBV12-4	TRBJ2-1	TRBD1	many	TGTGCCAGCAGTCGACAGGGGGCCAGCAATGAGCAGTTCTTC	CASSRQGASNEQFF
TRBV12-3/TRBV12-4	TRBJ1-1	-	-	TGTGCCAGCAGTCCCGGGACATCCAATGAAGCTTTCTTT	CASSPGTSNEAFF
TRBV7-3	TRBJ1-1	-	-	TGTGCCAGCAGCCCACCCCCACCTTTCTTT	CASSPPPPFF
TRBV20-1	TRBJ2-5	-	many	TGCAGTGCTAGTAAGGAGGAGACCCAGTACTTC	CSASKEETQYF
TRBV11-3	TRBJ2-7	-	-	TGTGCCAGCAGCCTCGACGGGGTCGCTTACTCCTACGAGCAGTACTTC	CASSLDGVAYSYEQYF
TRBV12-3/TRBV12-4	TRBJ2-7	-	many	TGTGCCAGCAGTAGGGTTAGAGGCTCCTACGAGCAGTACTTC	CASSRVRGSYEQYF
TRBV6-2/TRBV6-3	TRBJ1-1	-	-	TGTGCCAGCAGTACCAGATTCACTGAAGCTTTCTTT	CASSTRFTEAFF
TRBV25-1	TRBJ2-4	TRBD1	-	TGTGCCAGCAGTGGAACCGGGACAGGGGACATTCAGTACTTC	CASSGTGTGDIQYF
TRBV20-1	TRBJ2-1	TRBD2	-	TGCAGTGCTAGAGACCCCAGTAGCGGGAGGGCCGTCTACAATGAGCAGTTCTTC	CSARDPSSGRAVYNEQFF
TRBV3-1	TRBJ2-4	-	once	TGTGCCAGCAGCCAAAGCCTAGCCAAAAACATTCAGTACTTC	CASSQSLAKNIQYF
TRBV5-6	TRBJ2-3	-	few	TGTGCCAGCAGCGGGAGTACGCAGTATTTT	CASSGSTQYF
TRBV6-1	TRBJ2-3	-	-	TGTGCCAGCAGGAGGGGGTTCAGCACAGATACGCAGTATTTT	CASRRGFSTDTQYF